This TCR beta chain was recovered during a study of blood T cell repertoires in COVID-19. As for the study in general: Sites across the United States, Italy and Spain contributed samples from acute and convalescent COVID-19. PBMCs, B-cell-depleted T cells, or T cells were the source of the cDNA or gDNA that made up the material.

Original handling: Nucleated cell counts were estimated from reference gene primer amplification. Clones were read by immunoSEQ multiplex PCR, and TCRdb kept only the in-frame ones, dropping some. For V, J and clone size, that table is used; D and trimming come from the DNA. The table includes roughly 250,000 clones, approximately 86% detected once. V dropped 11 bases and J dropped 0 bases, with 10 bases sitting between them. The CDR3 extends over 13 amino acids. Germline CDR1 LNHDA, CDR2 SQIVND (reference sequence). V gene TRBV19 combines with J gene TRBJ2-2; D is uncertain. Input material: peripheral blood. The sequence was collected from a woman aged 25-40 years with acute or convalescent COVID-19. CDR3: CALGLPNTGELFF. The CDR3 DNA sequence: TGTGCCCTGGGCCTTCCGAACACCGGGGAGCTGTTTTTT.